This TCR beta chain was observed in a study of memory CD8 T cells in hepatitis C reinfection. Time point in this sample: peak reinfection, 3 to 8 weeks after reinfection detection. Sorted cells were sequenced directly ex vivo without any in vitro expansion. V dropped 3 bases and J dropped 4; count of bases not matched to a gene: 5. The CDR3 consists of 15 residues. CDR1 is MNHEY, CDR2 SMNVEV, per germline (reference sequence). Libraries were prepared by immunoSEQ multiplex PCR; TCRdb keeps only in-frame clonotypes and omits some of them. The sample records fewer than 50,000 clones, 88% being singletons.

The V gene is TRBV27, the J gene TRBJ2-7, with 11 bases identical to TRBD1. Sequenced input: naive CD8+ T cells sorted from blood. This TCR was recovered from a young man with hepatitis C virus infection. The CDR3 DNA reads TGTGCCAGCAGTTTGGGGACAGGGGGTTCGTACGAGCAGTACTTC. Amino acids: CASSLGTGGSYEQYF.